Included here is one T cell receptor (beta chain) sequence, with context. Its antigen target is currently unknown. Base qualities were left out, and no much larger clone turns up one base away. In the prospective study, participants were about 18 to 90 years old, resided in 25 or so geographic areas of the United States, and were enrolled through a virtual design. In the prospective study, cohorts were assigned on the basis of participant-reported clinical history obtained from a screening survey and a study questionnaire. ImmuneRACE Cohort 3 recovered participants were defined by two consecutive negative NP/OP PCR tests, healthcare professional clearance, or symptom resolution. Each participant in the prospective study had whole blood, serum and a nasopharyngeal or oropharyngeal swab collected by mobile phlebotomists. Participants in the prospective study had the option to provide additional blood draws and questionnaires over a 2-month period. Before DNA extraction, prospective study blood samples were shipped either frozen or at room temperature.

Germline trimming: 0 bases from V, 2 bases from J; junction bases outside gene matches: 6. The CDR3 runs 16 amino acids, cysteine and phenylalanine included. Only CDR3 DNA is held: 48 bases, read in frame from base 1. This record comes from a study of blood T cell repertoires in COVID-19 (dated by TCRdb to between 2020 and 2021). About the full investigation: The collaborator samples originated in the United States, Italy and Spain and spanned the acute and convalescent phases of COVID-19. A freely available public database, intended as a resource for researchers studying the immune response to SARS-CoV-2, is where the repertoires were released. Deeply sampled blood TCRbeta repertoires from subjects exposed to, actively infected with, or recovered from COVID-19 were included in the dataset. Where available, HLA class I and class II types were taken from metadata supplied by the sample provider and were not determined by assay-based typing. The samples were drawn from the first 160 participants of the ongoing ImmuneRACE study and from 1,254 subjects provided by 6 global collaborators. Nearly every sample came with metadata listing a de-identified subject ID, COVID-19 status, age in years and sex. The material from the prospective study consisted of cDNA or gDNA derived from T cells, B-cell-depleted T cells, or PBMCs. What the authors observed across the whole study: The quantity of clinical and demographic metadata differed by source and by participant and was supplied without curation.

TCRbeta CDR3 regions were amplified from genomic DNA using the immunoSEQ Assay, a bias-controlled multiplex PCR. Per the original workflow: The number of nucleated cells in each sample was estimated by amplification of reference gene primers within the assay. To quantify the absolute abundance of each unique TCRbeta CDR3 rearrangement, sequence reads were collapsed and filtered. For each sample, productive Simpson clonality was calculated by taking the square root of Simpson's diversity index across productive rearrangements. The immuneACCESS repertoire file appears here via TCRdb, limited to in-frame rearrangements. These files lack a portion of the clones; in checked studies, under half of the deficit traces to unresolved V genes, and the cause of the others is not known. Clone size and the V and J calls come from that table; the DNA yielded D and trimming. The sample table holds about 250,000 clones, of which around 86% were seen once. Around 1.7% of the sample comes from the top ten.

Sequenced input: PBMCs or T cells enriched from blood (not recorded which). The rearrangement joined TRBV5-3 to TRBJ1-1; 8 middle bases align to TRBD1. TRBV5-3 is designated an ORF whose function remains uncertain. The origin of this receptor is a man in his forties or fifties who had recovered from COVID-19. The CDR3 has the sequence CARSLVPGGDNTEAFF. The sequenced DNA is TGTGCCAGAAGCTTGGTTCCAGGGGGCGACAACACTGAAGCTTTCTTT.